Listed below are T cell receptor beta chains from one sample, sequenced in a study of vaccination effects on CD4 cells after COVID-19. Profiling relied on immunoSEQ multiplex PCR, and the TCRdb table lists in-frame clones only, not all of them. Among around 63,000 clones listed, approximately 75% were seen once. Their cognate antigens are unknown. Sequencing used CD4+ T cells from PBMCs cultured with HCoV-OC43 spike peptides, obtained before COVID-19 vaccination. These receptors were collected from a human donor who received a COVID-19 vaccine. CDR3s include the opening cysteine and the closing phenylalanine or tryptophan. Fields, in order: J gene, clone size, V gene, D gene, CDR3 DNA, CDR3 protein. The D gene is left open where the match is weak. Size values are once, few and many counts, or a class for expanded clones, and some rows have none.

j_gene: TRBJ1-1
abundance: .
v_gene: TRBV29-1
d_gene: .
CDR3nt: TGCAGCGCCAGGCGGTCTCCCCTCACTGAAGCTTTCTTT
CDR3aa: CSARRSPLTEAFF

j_gene: TRBJ1-6
abundance: few
v_gene: TRBV6-6
d_gene: .
CDR3nt: TGTGCCAGCAGTTACGAGGGAATCGATAATTCACCCCTCCACTTT
CDR3aa: CASSYEGIDNSPLHF

j_gene: TRBJ2-2
abundance: .
v_gene: TRBV6-5
d_gene: .
CDR3nt: TGTGCCAGCAGTCCCCCGGGGGCGGGCACCGGGGAGCTGTTTTTT
CDR3aa: CASSPPGAGTGELFF

j_gene: TRBJ2-1
abundance: .
v_gene: TRBV11-3
d_gene: TRBD2
CDR3nt: TGTGCCAGCAGCGTAGGATTGGGACTAGCGGGACCGTACAATGAGCAGTTCTTC
CDR3aa: CASSVGLGLAGPYNEQFF

j_gene: TRBJ2-1
abundance: once
v_gene: TRBV30
d_gene: TRBD1
CDR3nt: TGTGCCTACAGAGTGACAGGGGGCTTCAATGAGCAGTTCTTC
CDR3aa: CAYRVTGGFNEQFF

j_gene: TRBJ2-3
abundance: .
v_gene: TRBV9
d_gene: .
CDR3nt: TGTGCCAGCAGCCGGACTTTCGAAGATACGCAGTATTTT
CDR3aa: CASSRTFEDTQYF

j_gene: TRBJ2-2
abundance: once
v_gene: TRBV24-1
d_gene: .
CDR3nt: TGTGCCACCAGTGATTTTAGAGGGATCGCCGGGGAGCTGTTTTTT
CDR3aa: CATSDFRGIAGELFF

j_gene: TRBJ1-6
abundance: .
v_gene: TRBV29-1
d_gene: .
CDR3nt: TGCAGCGCGCAGGAAAACTATAATTCACCCCTCCACTTT
CDR3aa: CSAQENYNSPLHF

j_gene: TRBJ1-1
abundance: .
v_gene: TRBV5-1
d_gene: TRBD1
CDR3nt: TGCGCCAGCAGCCCCGACAGGGTTCCTGAAGCTTTCTTT
CDR3aa: CASSPDRVPEAFF

j_gene: TRBJ2-2
abundance: .
v_gene: TRBV14
d_gene: TRBD1
CDR3nt: TGTGCCAGCAGCTATGGACAGGGGTGGACCGGGGAGCTGTTTTTT
CDR3aa: CASSYGQGWTGELFF

j_gene: TRBJ1-2
abundance: .
v_gene: TRBV19
d_gene: TRBD1
CDR3nt: TGTGCCAGTAGTACCCGGACAGGGGCTGATGGCTACACCTTC
CDR3aa: CASSTRTGADGYTF

j_gene: TRBJ1-1
abundance: .
v_gene: TRBV18
d_gene: TRBD1
CDR3nt: TGTGCCAGCTCACCAAAGACAGGGGGGTCCACTGAAGCTTTCTTT
CDR3aa: CASSPKTGGSTEAFF

j_gene: TRBJ2-5
abundance: .
v_gene: TRBV27
d_gene: TRBD2
CDR3nt: TGTGCCAGCAGTTTAGCCCCCCCCCGGGGGGGGGAGAGAGAGACCCAGTACTTC
CDR3aa: CASSLAPPRGGERETQYF

j_gene: TRBJ1-3
abundance: .
v_gene: TRBV10-1
d_gene: .
CDR3nt: TGCGCCAGCAGTGATCCCCCTGGAAACACCATATATTTT
CDR3aa: CASSDPPGNTIYF

j_gene: TRBJ1-1
abundance: .
v_gene: TRBV28
d_gene: TRBD1
CDR3nt: TGTGCCAGCAGTTTACCTCCGGGACAGGGAGAAGCTTTCTTT
CDR3aa: CASSLPPGQGEAFF

j_gene: TRBJ2-1
abundance: .
v_gene: TRBV10-1
d_gene: TRBD1
CDR3nt: TGCGCCAGCAGTGCAATGGGACAGGACTACAATGAGCAGTTCTTC
CDR3aa: CASSAMGQDYNEQFF

j_gene: TRBJ1-2
abundance: .
v_gene: TRBV18
d_gene: .
CDR3nt: TGTGCCAGCTCACCTCGGGGAGGGCCCGGCGATGGCTACACCTTC
CDR3aa: CASSPRGGPGDGYTF

j_gene: TRBJ1-1
abundance: once
v_gene: TRBV20-1
d_gene: .
CDR3nt: TGCAGTGCTAGTGATAGGAACACTGAAGCTTTCTTT
CDR3aa: CSASDRNTEAFF

j_gene: TRBJ2-1
abundance: .
v_gene: TRBV6-5
d_gene: .
CDR3nt: TGTGCCAGCAGTTCCGATCGCGGGATCCACAATGAGCAGTTCTTC
CDR3aa: CASSSDRGIHNEQFF

j_gene: TRBJ2-1
abundance: .
v_gene: TRBV5-1
d_gene: .
CDR3nt: TGCGCCAGCAGCTTAGGACTATACTCCTACAATGAGCAGTTCTTC
CDR3aa: CASSLGLYSYNEQFF

j_gene: TRBJ1-5
abundance: .
v_gene: TRBV12-5
d_gene: .
CDR3nt: TGTGCTAGTGGTTTGGTACTTGGGCAACCCCAGCATTTT
CDR3aa: CASGLVLGQPQHF

j_gene: TRBJ2-5
abundance: .
v_gene: TRBV24-1
d_gene: .
CDR3nt: TGTGCCACCGGGGACCGCCGCCAAGAGACCCAGTACTTC
CDR3aa: CATGDRRQETQYF

j_gene: TRBJ2-5
abundance: .
v_gene: TRBV7-3
d_gene: TRBD2
CDR3nt: TGTGCCAGCAGCCCAGGACTAGCGGGGGGCCCCAAAGAGACCCAGTACTTC
CDR3aa: CASSPGLAGGPKETQYF

j_gene: TRBJ1-2
abundance: .
v_gene: TRBV9
d_gene: .
CDR3nt: TGTGCCAGCAGCCTGACGGAGGGGTATGGCTACACCTTC
CDR3aa: CASSLTEGYGYTF

j_gene: TRBJ1-1
abundance: .
v_gene: TRBV6-5
d_gene: .
CDR3nt: TGTGCCAGCAGTCCCACGGTGAACACTGAAGCTTTCTTT
CDR3aa: CASSPTVNTEAFF

j_gene: TRBJ2-5
abundance: .
v_gene: TRBV6-5
d_gene: .
CDR3nt: TGTGCCAGCAGTTACGGGCGGGGCGGAGAGACCCAGTACTTC
CDR3aa: CASSYGRGGETQYF

j_gene: TRBJ2-1
abundance: .
v_gene: TRBV24-1
d_gene: TRBD2
CDR3nt: TGTGCCACCAGTGATTTGCCGTTGACTAGCGGGGTAAACAATGAGCAGTTCTTC
CDR3aa: CATSDLPLTSGVNNEQFF

j_gene: TRBJ2-1
abundance: .
v_gene: TRBV11-2
d_gene: .
CDR3nt: TGTGCCAGCAGCTTATTGTGGCTAGATCTATCCTCCTACAATGAGCAGTTCTTC
CDR3aa: CASSLLWLDLSSYNEQFF

j_gene: TRBJ1-5
abundance: few
v_gene: TRBV7-9
d_gene: .
CDR3nt: TGTGCCAGCAGCTTAGGGGTGGGACCCCAGCATTTT
CDR3aa: CASSLGVGPQHF

j_gene: TRBJ2-3
abundance: .
v_gene: TRBV3-1/TRBV3-2
d_gene: .
CDR3nt: TGTGCCAGCAGCCAAAGGAGTCCGGGGACAGATACGCAGTATTTT
CDR3aa: CASSQRSPGTDTQYF

j_gene: TRBJ1-5
abundance: .
v_gene: TRBV2
d_gene: .
CDR3nt: TGTGCCAGCAGGGACAGCCATATTAGCAATCAGCCCCAGCATTTT
CDR3aa: CASRDSHISNQPQHF

j_gene: TRBJ1-2
abundance: .
v_gene: TRBV5-1
d_gene: .
CDR3nt: TGCGCCAGCAGCTTTGACCCGGGCCGACCTTATGGCTACACCTTC
CDR3aa: CASSFDPGRPYGYTF

j_gene: TRBJ1-5
abundance: .
v_gene: TRBV6-6
d_gene: TRBD1
CDR3nt: TGTGCCAGCAGCCGGGACAGAGGCAATCAGCCCCAGCATTTT
CDR3aa: CASSRDRGNQPQHF

j_gene: TRBJ2-3
abundance: .
v_gene: TRBV7-9
d_gene: TRBD1
CDR3nt: TGTGCCAGCAGCGGGCGACAGGGGGTTAGCACAGATACGCAGTATTTT
CDR3aa: CASSGRQGVSTDTQYF

j_gene: TRBJ2-3
abundance: .
v_gene: TRBV7-6
d_gene: .
CDR3nt: TGTGCCAGCAGAGACACTCCAGTTTTACCTACGCAGTATTTT
CDR3aa: CASRDTPVLPTQYF

j_gene: TRBJ1-1
abundance: .
v_gene: TRBV7-3
d_gene: TRBD1
CDR3nt: TGTGCCAGCAGGACAGGGTCCGGTTCTGAAGCTTTCTTT
CDR3aa: CASRTGSGSEAFF

j_gene: TRBJ2-2
abundance: .
v_gene: TRBV18
d_gene: .
CDR3nt: TGTGCCAGCTCAGGGGCCACTAACACCGGGGAGCTGTTTTTT
CDR3aa: CASSGATNTGELFF

j_gene: TRBJ1-5
abundance: few
v_gene: TRBV15
d_gene: .
CDR3nt: TGTGCCACCAGCAGAGACAGGGGAGGGGGCAATCAGCCCCAGCATTTT
CDR3aa: CATSRDRGGGNQPQHF